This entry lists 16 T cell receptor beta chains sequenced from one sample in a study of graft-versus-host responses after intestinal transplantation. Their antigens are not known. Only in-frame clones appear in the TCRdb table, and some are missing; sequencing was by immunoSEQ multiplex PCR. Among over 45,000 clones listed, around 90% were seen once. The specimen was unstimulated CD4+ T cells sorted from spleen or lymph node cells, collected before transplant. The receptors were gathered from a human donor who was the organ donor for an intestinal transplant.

DNA of the CDR3: TGCAGTGCTAGAGATGTCGCTGAAGCTTTCTTT. It yields the protein CSARDVAEAFF. The V call is TRBV20-1, the J call TRBJ1-1; D gene ambiguous. V was cut by 0 bases and J by 6 bases, with 5 bases left in between. There are 11 residues in the CDR3. Germline CDR1 and CDR2: DFQATT and SNEGSKA (reference sequence).

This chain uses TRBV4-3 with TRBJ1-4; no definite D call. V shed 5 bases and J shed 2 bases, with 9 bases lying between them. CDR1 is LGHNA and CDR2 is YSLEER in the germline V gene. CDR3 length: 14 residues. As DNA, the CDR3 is TGCGCCAGCAGCTTTGAGGCCACTAATGAAAAACTGTTTTTT. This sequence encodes CASSFEATNEKLFF.

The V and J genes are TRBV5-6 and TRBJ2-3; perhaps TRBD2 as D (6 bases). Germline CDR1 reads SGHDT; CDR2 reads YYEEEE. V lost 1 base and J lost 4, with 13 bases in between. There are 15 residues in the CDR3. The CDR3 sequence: CASSLYGSTADTQYF. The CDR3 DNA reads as TGTGCCAGCAGCTTGTACGGGAGCACTGCAGATACGCAGTATTTT.

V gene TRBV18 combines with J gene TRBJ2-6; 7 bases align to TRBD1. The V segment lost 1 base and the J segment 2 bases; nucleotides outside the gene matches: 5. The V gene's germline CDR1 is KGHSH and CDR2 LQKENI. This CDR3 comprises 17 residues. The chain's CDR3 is CASSPLTGATGANVLTF. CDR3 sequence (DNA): TGTGCCAGCTCACCACTTACAGGGGCAACTGGGGCCAACGTCCTGACTTTC.

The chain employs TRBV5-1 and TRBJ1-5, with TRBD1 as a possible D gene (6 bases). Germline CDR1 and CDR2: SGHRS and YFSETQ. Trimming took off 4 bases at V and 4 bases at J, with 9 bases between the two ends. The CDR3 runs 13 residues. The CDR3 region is CASSPDRNQPQHF. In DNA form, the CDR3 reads TGCGCCAGCAGCCCAGACAGGAATCAGCCCCAGCATTTT.

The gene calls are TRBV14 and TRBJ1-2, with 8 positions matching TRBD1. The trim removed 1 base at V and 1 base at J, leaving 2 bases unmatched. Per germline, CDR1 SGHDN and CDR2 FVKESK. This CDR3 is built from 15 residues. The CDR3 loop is CASSQARGRNYGYTF. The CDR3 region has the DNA TGTGCCAGCAGCCAAGCCAGGGGGCGTAACTATGGCTACACCTTC.

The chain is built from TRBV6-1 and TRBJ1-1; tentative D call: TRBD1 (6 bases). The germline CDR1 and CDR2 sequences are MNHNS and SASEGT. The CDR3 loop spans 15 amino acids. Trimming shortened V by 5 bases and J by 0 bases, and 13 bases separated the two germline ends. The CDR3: CASSLATGMNTEAFF. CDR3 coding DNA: TGTGCCAGCAGTTTGGCGACAGGAATGAACACTGAAGCTTTCTTT.

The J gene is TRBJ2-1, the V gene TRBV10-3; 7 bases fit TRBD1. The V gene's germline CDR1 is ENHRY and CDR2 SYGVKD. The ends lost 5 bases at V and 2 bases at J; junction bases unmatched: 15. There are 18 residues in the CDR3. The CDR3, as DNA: TGTGCCATCAGTCGACAGGGTACAACGGGAATAGCCTACAATGAGCAGTTCTTC. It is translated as CAISRQGTTGIAYNEQFF.

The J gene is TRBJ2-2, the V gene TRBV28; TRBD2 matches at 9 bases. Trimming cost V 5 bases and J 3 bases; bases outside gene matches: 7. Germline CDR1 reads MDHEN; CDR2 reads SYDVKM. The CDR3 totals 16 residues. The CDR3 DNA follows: TGTGCCAGCAGTCTCGTTACTAGCGGGTACACCGGGGAGCTGTTTTTT. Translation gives CASSLVTSGYTGELFF.

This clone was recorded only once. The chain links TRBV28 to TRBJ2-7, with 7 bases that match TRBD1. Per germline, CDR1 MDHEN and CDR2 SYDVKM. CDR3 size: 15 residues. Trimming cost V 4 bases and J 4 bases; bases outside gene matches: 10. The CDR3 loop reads CASSYRDRTGYEQYF. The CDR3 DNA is TGTGCCAGCAGTTACCGGGACAGAACGGGATACGAGCAGTACTTC.

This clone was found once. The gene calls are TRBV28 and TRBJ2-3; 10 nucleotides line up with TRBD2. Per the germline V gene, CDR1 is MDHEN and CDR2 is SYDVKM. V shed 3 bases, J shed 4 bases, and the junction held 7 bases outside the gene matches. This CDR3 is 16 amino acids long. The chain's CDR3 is CASSFPSGRASDTQYF. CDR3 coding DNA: TGTGCCAGCAGTTTCCCTAGCGGGAGAGCGTCAGATACGCAGTATTTT.

CDR3 amino acids: CASSLMANTGELFF. The CDR3, as DNA: TGCGCCAGCAGCTTGATGGCAAACACCGGGGAGCTGTTTTTT. This sequence joins TRBV5-1 and TRBJ2-2; D is unresolved. Trimming took off 1 base at V and 2 bases at J, with 6 bases between the two ends. The CDR3 spans 14 residues. Germline assignment: CDR1 SGHRS and CDR2 YFSETQ.

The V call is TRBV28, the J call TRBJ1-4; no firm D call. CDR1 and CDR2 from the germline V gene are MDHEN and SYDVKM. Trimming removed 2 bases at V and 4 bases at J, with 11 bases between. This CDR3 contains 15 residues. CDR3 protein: CASSLPPINNEKLFF. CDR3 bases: TGTGCCAGCAGTTTACCCCCCATCAATAATGAAAAACTGTTTTTT.

The CDR3 DNA reads as TGCGCCAGCAGCCAAGTAGCGGGAGTAAGCAATGAGCAGTTCTTC. This codes for CASSQVAGVSNEQFF. The V call is TRBV4-3, the J call TRBJ2-1; 9 bases agree with TRBD2. The CDR3 spans 15 residues. Germline CDR1 and CDR2: LGHNA and YSLEER. Trimming removed 1 base from V and 6 bases from J; junction bases left unmatched: 4.

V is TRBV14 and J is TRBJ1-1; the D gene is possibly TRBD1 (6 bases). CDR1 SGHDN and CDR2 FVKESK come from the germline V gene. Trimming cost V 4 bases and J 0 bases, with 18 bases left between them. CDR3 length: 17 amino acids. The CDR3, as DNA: TGTGCCAGCAGCCCACTGGACAGCCGCTCTATGAACACTGAAGCTTTCTTT. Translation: CASSPLDSRSMNTEAFF. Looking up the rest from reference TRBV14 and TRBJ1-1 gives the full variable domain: EAGVTQFPSHSVIEKGQTVTLRCDPISGHDNLYWYRRVMGKEIKFLLHFVKESKQDESGMPNNRFLAERTGGTYSTLKVQPAELEDSGVYFCASSPLDSRSMNTEAFFGQGTRLTVV.

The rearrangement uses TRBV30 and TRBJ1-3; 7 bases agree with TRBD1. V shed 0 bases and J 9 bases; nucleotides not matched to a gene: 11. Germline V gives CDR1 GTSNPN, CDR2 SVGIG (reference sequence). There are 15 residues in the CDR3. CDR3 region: CAWSVLWTGRITIYF. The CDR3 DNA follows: TGTGCCTGGAGTGTACTATGGACAGGCCGAATCACCATATATTTT.